The clone carrying this TCR beta chain has a single count. The antigen remains undetermined. Trimming took 4 bases from V and 2 from J, leaving 18 bases between them. Germline V gene lookup returns CDR1 PRHDT and CDR2 FYEKMQ (reference sequence). The CDR3 is made up of 17 amino acids. The sample is drawn from a study of Ad26.COV2.S vaccination and SARS-CoV-2 variants. Study details: Into the muscle, Ad26.COV2.S was dosed once or twice, 56 days apart.

Here immunoSEQ multiplex PCR was the method, and the copy in TCRdb shows in-frame clones only, minus some. This table holds fewer than 400,000 clones, 85% to 90% found once. Treatment described: 15 to 20 received Ad26.COV2.S at low or high dose, single or two shots; several received placebo; per-sample allocation not given. Sampling happened 63 days after the first vaccine or placebo injection. General study findings and limits: Reportedly, after vaccination the spike-specific CD8+ and CD4+ T cell responses displayed substantial breadth. Analyses of TCR breadth and depth may have underestimated total T cell responses.

The chain uses TRBV13 and TRBJ2-1; tentatively, D is TRBD1 or TRBD2 (7 bases each). The source is a person between 18 and 60 years old who received the Ad26.COV2.S COVID-19 vaccine or a placebo. The material was peripheral blood, obtained in a trial of Ad26.COV2.S vaccine versus placebo. The CDR3 spells CASSSQGGALAYNEQFF. CDR3 DNA: TGTGCCAGCAGCTCCCAGGGGGGGGCACTCGCCTACAATGAGCAGTTCTTC.